What follows is one T cell receptor beta chain and its context. In TCRdb, the 5' RACE reads were re-called with MiXCR into one record per CDR3 protein. The data contain under 450,000 distinct CDR3 sequences, about 18% of them singletons. This sample is drawn from a study of identical twins. V was clipped by 1 base and J by 4 bases; unmatched bases: 5. The CDR3 extends over 16 amino acids. V gene TRBV12-3 or TRBV12-4 combines with J gene TRBJ2-1; TRBD2 aligns across 9 bases. The specimen was naive T cells sorted from blood. The clonotype comes from a man aged 50 to 59 in good health. CDR3 protein: CASSLGSGRQYNEQFF. CDR3 coding DNA: TGTGCCAGCAGTTTAGGGAGCGGGAGGCAATACAATGAGCAGTTCTTC.